The rows below give T cell receptor beta chains drawn from one sample of a study of blood T cell repertoires in COVID-19. Sequencing used immunoSEQ multiplex PCR; TCRdb keeps in-frame clones, though not all of them. The profile covers fewer than 250,000 clones, with almost 85% appearing a single time and over 9.5% taken by the ten largest. What was sequenced was peripheral blood. These TCRs come from a woman in her thirties or forties with acute or convalescent COVID-19. Both conserved end residues are part of each CDR3. The D gene is left open where the match is weak. Only some rows state a clone size, as once, few, many or a class for expanded clones.

j_gene,abundance,d_gene,v_gene,CDR3aa,CDR3nt
TRBJ2-5,.,TRBD2,TRBV13,CASSFSGRELQETQYF,TGTGCCAGCAGCTTTAGCGGGAGGGAACTCCAAGAGACCCAGTACTTC
TRBJ2-3,.,TRBD2,TRBV10-1,CASSHLDYAGGSTDTQYF,TGCGCCAGCAGCCACCTAGACTACGCGGGAGGGTCCACAGATACGCAGTATTTT
TRBJ1-5,.,.,TRBV5-8,CASSLGQVKEHSNQPQHF,TGTGCCAGCAGCTTGGGACAGGTAAAGGAACATAGCAATCAGCCCCAGCATTTT
TRBJ1-5,.,.,TRBV6-6,CASSLRTGSNQPQHF,TGTGCCAGCAGTTTAAGGACTGGGAGCAATCAGCCCCAGCATTTT
TRBJ1-4,.,TRBD1,TRBV5-6,CASSQTGVGEKLFF,TGTGCCAGCAGCCAGACAGGGGTGGGTGAAAAACTGTTTTTT
TRBJ2-3,.,.,TRBV29-1,CSVDDGGRGDTQYF,TGCAGCGTTGACGACGGGGGAAGGGGAGATACGCAGTATTTT
TRBJ2-3,few,TRBD2,TRBV24-1,CATSDPSGSTDTQYF,TGTGCCACCAGTGACCCTAGCGGGAGCACAGATACGCAGTATTTT
TRBJ2-2,once,TRBD2,TRBV7-7,CASTPLGGTGELFF,TGTGCCAGCACCCCCCTGGGAGGGACCGGGGAGCTGTTTTTT
TRBJ2-7,.,TRBD1,TRBV11-1,CASSAFQGATYEQYF,TGTGCCAGCAGCGCCTTCCAGGGGGCGACCTACGAGCAGTACTTC
TRBJ2-3,.,.,TRBV10-3,CAISESLDTQYF,TGTGCCATCAGTGAGTCACTAGATACGCAGTATTTT
TRBJ2-1,.,.,TRBV12-5,CASGLRLDNEQFF,TGTGCTAGTGGTCTACGACTAGACAATGAGCAGTTCTTC